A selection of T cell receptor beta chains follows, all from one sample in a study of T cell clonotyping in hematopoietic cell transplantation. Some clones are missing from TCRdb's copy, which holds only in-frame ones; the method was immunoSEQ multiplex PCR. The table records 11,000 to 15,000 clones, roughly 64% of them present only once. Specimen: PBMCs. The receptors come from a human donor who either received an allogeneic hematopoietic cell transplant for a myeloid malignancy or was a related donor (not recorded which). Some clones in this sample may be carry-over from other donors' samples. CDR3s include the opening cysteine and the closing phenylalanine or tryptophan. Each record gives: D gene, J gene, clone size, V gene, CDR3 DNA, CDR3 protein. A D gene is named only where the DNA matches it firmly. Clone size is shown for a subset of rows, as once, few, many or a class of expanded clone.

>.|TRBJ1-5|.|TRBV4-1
TGCGCCAGCAGCCAAGGACAGTTCAATCAGCCCCAGCATTTT
CASSQGQFNQPQHF
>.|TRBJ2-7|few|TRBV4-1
TGCGCCAGCAGCCAATCCGGAGGTCCGGGGCAGGGGATCGGGTACGAGCAGTACTTC
CASSQSGGPGQGIGYEQYF
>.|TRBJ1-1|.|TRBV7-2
TGTGCCAGCAGCTTAGGATCGAACACTGAAGCTTTCTTT
CASSLGSNTEAFF
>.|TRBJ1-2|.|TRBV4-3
TGCGCCAGCAGCCAAGATAGGGGTTCCGGCGGCTACACCTTC
CASSQDRGSGGYTF
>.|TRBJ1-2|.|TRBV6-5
TGTGCCAGCAGTTATGGCACAGCCTCCTATGGCTACACCTTC
CASSYGTASYGYTF
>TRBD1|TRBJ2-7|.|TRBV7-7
TGTGCCAGCAGCCGGACAGGGGGCGGAGAGCAGTACTTC
CASSRTGGGEQYF
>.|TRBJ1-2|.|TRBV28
TGTGCCAGCAGTTTATACGGGCACGAGGGTGGCTACACCTTC
CASSLYGHEGGYTF
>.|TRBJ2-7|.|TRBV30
TGTGCCTGGGCGACAGGAATCACCTACGAGCAGTACTTC
CAWATGITYEQYF
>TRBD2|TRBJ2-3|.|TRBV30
TGTGCCCGGGAGAATCGGGTAGCGGGAGTGGCAGATACGCAGTATTTT
CARENRVAGVADTQYF
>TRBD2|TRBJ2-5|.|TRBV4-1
TGCGCCAGCAGCCAAGGGCCAGCGGGAGGTAGAGAGACCCAGTACTTC
CASSQGPAGGRETQYF
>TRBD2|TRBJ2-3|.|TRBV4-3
TGCGCCAGCAGCCTTTCCCAGGGAGGGATGGGGGCAGATACGCAGTATTTT
CASSLSQGGMGADTQYF
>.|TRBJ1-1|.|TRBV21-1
TGTGCCAGCAGGGAACAGGGGAGGTGGGGGGACACTGAAGCTTTCTTT
CASREQGRWGDTEAFF
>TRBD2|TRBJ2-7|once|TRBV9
TGTGCCAGCAGCGTATCCGCGGGGGGAACCGTGGCTCAGTACGAGCAGTACTTC
CASSVSAGGTVAQYEQYF
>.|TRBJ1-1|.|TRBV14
TGTGCCAGCAACGAGGAGCCACAGCGCCTGGCTACTGAAGCCTTCTTT
CASNEEPQRLATEAFF
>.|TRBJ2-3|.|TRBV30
TGTGCCTGGAGTGTACAGGGAGATACGCAGTATTTT
CAWSVQGDTQYF
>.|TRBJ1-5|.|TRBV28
TGTGCCAGCAGTTTAGTCTCAGGGGTTGAGGGTCAGCCCCAGCATTTT
CASSLVSGVEGQPQHF
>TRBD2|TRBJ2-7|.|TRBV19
TGTGCCAGTAGCAGTGGCGGGAGCTCCTACGAGCAGTACTTC
CASSSGGSSYEQYF
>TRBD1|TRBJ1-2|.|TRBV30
TGTGCCTGGAGACAGGGGACCAACTATGGCTACACCTTC
CAWRQGTNYGYTF
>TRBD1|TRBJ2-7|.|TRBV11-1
TGTGCCAGCAGCTTGACGACAGGGGTCGTGGCGCAGTACTTC
CASSLTTGVVAQYF
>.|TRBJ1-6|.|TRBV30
TGTGCCTGGAGTCCCCTTCTACGGGGTAATTCACCCCTCCACTTT
CAWSPLLRGNSPLHF